At least ten counts were recorded for the clone carrying this T cell receptor (beta chain). TCRdb reprocessed the reads via MiXCR and lists one record per CDR3 protein. Of 29,000 or so distinct CDR3 sequences detected, about a sixth appear once; the ten largest clones hold around 3.2%. The sample comes from a study of patients with pleural tuberculosis. CDR1 and CDR2 (germline): LNHDA, SQIVND (reference sequence). The CDR3 length is 12 residues. Trimming took 4 bases from V and 9 from J, leaving 10 bases between them. Sequences were obtained from peripheral blood. The chain is built from TRBV19 and TRBJ2-1; D ambiguous. This TCR came from a human donor with pleural tuberculosis. The chain's CDR3 is CASSRRDAEQFF. The CDR3 DNA reads as TGTGCCAGTAGTAGGAGAGACGCTGAGCAGTTCTTC.